This record covers a single TCR beta chain. The assay was immunoSEQ multiplex PCR, and TCRdb's table has in-frame clones only and misses some. The repertoire includes 55,000 or so clones, approximately 92% of them detected once, and approximately 0.6% sits in the top ten. The entry originates in a study of T cell changes during pregnancy in multiple sclerosis. V lost 5 bases to trimming and J lost 8 bases; unmatched junction nucleotides: 11. The germline CDR1 and CDR2 sequences are LNHDA and SQIVND (reference sequence). The CDR3 is 14 amino acids. The V and J genes are TRBV19 and TRBJ1-2, with 7 bases that match TRBD1. The sequence came from a female donor with multiple sclerosis, enrolled in a pregnancy study. Sample: CD4+ T cells from peripheral blood mononuclear cells, taken after pregnancy. The CDR3 region is CASSPRDRWSGYTF. DNA for the CDR3: TGTGCCAGTAGTCCTCGGGACAGATGGAGCGGCTACACCTTC.